The text below deals with one T cell receptor (beta chain). These data originate in a study of chemoradiotherapy in HPV16-positive cancers. Produced via immunoSEQ multiplex PCR; TCRdb's table is partial and in-frame only. The top ten clones hold approximately 0.98% of a sample with more than 9,000 clones, 77% of them seen once. This CDR3 is built from 14 residues. The germline gives CDR1 LGHNT, CDR2 FRNRAP. Trimming took 7 bases from V and 4 from J, leaving 15 bases between them. This TCR was recovered from a human donor with HPV-associated anogenital cancer. Sampling was performed from a patient who underwent chemoradiotherapy. The chain uses TRBV12-5 and TRBJ2-3; D is perhaps TRBD2 (6 bases). CDR3: CASATRLVSDTQYF. In DNA, the CDR3 is TGTGCTAGTGCGACCCGACTAGTGTCAGATACGCAGTATTTT.